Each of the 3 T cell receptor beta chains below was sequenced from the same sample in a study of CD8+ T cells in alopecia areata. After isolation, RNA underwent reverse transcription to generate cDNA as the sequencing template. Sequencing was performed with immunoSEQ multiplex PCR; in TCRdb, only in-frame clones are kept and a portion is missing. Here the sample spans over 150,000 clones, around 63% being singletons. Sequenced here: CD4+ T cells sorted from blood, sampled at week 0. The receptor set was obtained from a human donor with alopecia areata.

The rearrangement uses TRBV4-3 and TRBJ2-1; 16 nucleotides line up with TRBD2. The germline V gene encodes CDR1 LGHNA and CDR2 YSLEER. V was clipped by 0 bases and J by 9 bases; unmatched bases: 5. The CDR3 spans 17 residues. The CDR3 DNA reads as TGCGCCAGCAGCCAAGAGGGACTAGCGGGGGGGTTGAGTGAGCAGTTCTTC. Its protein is CASSQEGLAGGLSEQFF.

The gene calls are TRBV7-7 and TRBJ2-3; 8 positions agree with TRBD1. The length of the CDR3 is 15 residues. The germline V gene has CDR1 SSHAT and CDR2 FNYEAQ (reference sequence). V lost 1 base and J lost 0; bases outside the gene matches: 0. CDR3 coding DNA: TGTGCCAGCAGCTTAGGACAGGGGAGCACAGATACGCAGTATTTT. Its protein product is CASSLGQGSTDTQYF.

CDR3 loop: CASSDQPEAKLFF. The CDR3 DNA reads TGTGCCAGCAGTGACCAACCGGAGGCAAAACTGTTTTTT. The chain uses TRBV6-1 and TRBJ1-4; D unclear. Germline CDR1 is MNHNS and CDR2 is SASEGT. Trimming took 3 bases from V and 10 from J, leaving 12 bases between them. The CDR3 extends over 13 amino acids.